These T cell receptor beta chains were read from a single sample in a study of blood T cell repertoires in COVID-19. Libraries were prepared by immunoSEQ multiplex PCR; TCRdb keeps only in-frame clonotypes and omits some of them. The profile shows 250,000 to 300,000 clones, less than 85% of them singletons. The source material was peripheral blood. These TCRs come from a man aged 55 to 70 who had recovered from COVID-19. Each CDR3 is given with its conserved first and last residue. Each record gives: J gene, CDR3 length, clone size, V gene, CDR3 protein. Expanded clones get a size class; other rows say once, few or many, or leave the size out.

TRBJ2-7,14,once,TRBV6-5,CASSRDRGTYEQYF
TRBJ2-1,15,NA,TRBV6-4,CASSVDGTVYNEQFF
TRBJ2-5,16,once,TRBV4-1,CASSQREQGFGETQYF
TRBJ2-4,16,few,TRBV5-1,CASSLGTGAAKNIQYF
TRBJ2-7,16,NA,TRBV11-2,CASSSLQGDFSYEQYF
TRBJ2-3,15,NA,TRBV6-2/TRBV6-3,CASSLLAGGADTQYF
TRBJ1-5,15,NA,TRBV5-1,CASSLGGTENQPQHF
TRBJ2-7,11,NA,TRBV29-1,CSASTAYEQYF
TRBJ1-3,14,NA,TRBV7-8,CASSLASSGNTIYF
TRBJ1-1,15,many,TRBV5-1,CASSLDGTGTAEAFF
TRBJ2-7,13,NA,TRBV28,CASSNTNAYEQYF
TRBJ1-1,14,NA,TRBV6-5,CASKRPSGSTEAFF
TRBJ2-7,15,NA,TRBV27,CASSLLTGGRYEQYF
TRBJ2-1,12,NA,TRBV10-3,CAISGGLNEQFF
TRBJ1-1,15,NA,TRBV5-1,CASSGLGGGNSEAFF
TRBJ2-3,15,NA,TRBV30,CARSGGGRRADTQYF
TRBJ2-5,17,NA,TRBV19,CASSILTGPGRGETQYF
TRBJ1-1,15,NA,TRBV18,CASSPTDRLNTEAFF
TRBJ1-1,15,NA,TRBV3-1/TRBV3-2,CASSQDSGYGTEAFF
TRBJ2-5,15,NA,TRBV4-1,CASSQAPTEQETQYF
TRBJ2-7,17,NA,TRBV5-1,CASSFIPSGQGTHEQYF
TRBJ2-1,18,NA,TRBV27,CASSLTPYPTSGGWEQFF
TRBJ1-1,14,NA,TRBV5-1,CASSSGQINTEAFF
TRBJ2-3,15,NA,TRBV6-4,CASRQTAGGTDTQYF
TRBJ2-7,14,NA,TRBV6-1,CASSEFRGAYEQYF
TRBJ1-4,14,NA,TRBV5-1,CASSLDAANEKLFF
TRBJ2-7,16,NA,TRBV27,CASSFSVGGPTYEQYF
TRBJ2-3,14,NA,TRBV15,CATSTSWYTDTQYF
TRBJ2-3,17,NA,TRBV19,CASSSPVRGPRTDTQYF
TRBJ1-6,15,NA,TRBV5-6,CASSKTGTGSSPLHF
TRBJ2-7,15,NA,TRBV6-5,CASSYSGTGALRQYF
TRBJ1-5,14,NA,TRBV5-1,CASSWGVGNQPQHF
TRBJ2-2,13,NA,TRBV12-3/TRBV12-4,CASSPRSRGELFF
TRBJ2-1,14,NA,TRBV6-5,CASSYRDSYNEQFF
TRBJ1-5,14,NA,TRBV2,CASQTGSFGQPQHF
TRBJ2-7,14,NA,TRBV9,CASGKGRVSYEQYF
TRBJ1-1,16,NA,TRBV5-1,CASSFSVAGMNTEAFF
TRBJ2-2,15,few,TRBV19,CASSVQGGKAGELFF